The clone carrying this T cell receptor (beta chain) was observed at least ten times. What was amplified from RNA transcripts were TCR beta CDR3 regions. The HTBI set primed first-round TCR CDR3 RT-PCR. TCRdb fed the multiplex PCR reads into MiXCR, producing one record per CDR3 protein. The repertoire has a few hundred thousand distinct CDR3 sequences, about 15% of them found once; the top ten carry less than 6%. These data originate in a study of T cells in Graves' hyperthyroidism and ophthalmopathy. Germline V gene sequence: CDR1 MDHEN, CDR2 SYDVKM. Trimming cost V 9 bases and J 7 bases, with 15 bases left between them. The CDR3 is 12 residues long.

This chain uses TRBV28 with TRBJ1-1; D might be TRBD1 (5 bases). Material: blood. This TCR was recovered from a woman in her 30s with Graves' hyperthyroidism that later progressed to Graves' ophthalmopathy. CDR3 loop: CASIKPTGEAFF. DNA of the CDR3: TGTGCCAGTATCAAACCTACAGGTGAAGCTTTCTTT.